This entry lists 21 T cell receptor beta chains sequenced from one sample in a study of beta chain features in type 1 diabetes. The sequenced template was cDNA made from the entire isolated RNA. Data came from immunoSEQ multiplex PCR; TCRdb stores just in-frame clones and leaves some out. The sample has hundreds of thousands of clones, over 11% seen once. Their target antigens are unknown. Study conclusions and caveats: Moderate yet significant TCRB CDR3 shortening was seen in Type 1 diabetes patients in all four CD4+ subsets.

Sequenced input: naive CD4+ T cells from blood. Receptor source: a man aged 18 to 29 with type 1 diabetes.

The chain is built from TRBV18 and TRBJ2-1; unclear D gene. This CDR3 comprises 12 residues. V dropped 6 bases and J dropped 15 bases, with 18 bases sitting between them. Germline CDR1 is KGHSH and CDR2 is LQKENI. The chain's CDR3 is CASSPGWRSSFF. The CDR3, as DNA: TGTGCCAGCTCTCCCGGGTGGCGGTCCTCGTTCTTC.

This chain uses TRBV25-1 with TRBJ2-6, with 8 bases fitting TRBD1. Germline V lookup: CDR1 MGHDK, CDR2 SYGVNS. This CDR3 is built from 16 residues. Trimming removed 5 bases from V and 1 base from J; junction bases left unmatched: 4. The CDR3 loop reads CASSRQGSSGANVLTF. The CDR3 nucleotides read TGTGCCAGCAGTCGACAGGGGAGTTCTGGGGCCAACGTCCTGACTTTC.

This clone was observed a few times. The chain links TRBV5-6 to TRBJ2-7; 10 bases agree with TRBD2. The J segment lost 2 bases and the V segment lost 1 base, leaving 6 bases of the junction unmatched. Germline CDR1 SGHDT, CDR2 YYEEEE. CDR3 size: 16 residues. This CDR3 reads CASSLRWTSGTYEQYF. The CDR3 nucleotides read TGTGCCAGCAGCTTGCGCTGGACTAGCGGTACCTACGAGCAGTACTTC.

This clone was seen only a few times. The genes are TRBV30 and TRBJ2-1, with D maybe TRBD2 (6 bases). The CDR3 covers 14 residues. The germline V gene encodes CDR1 GTSNPN and CDR2 SVGIG (reference sequence). V was pared by 2 bases and J by 9 bases, with 17 bases between. The CDR3 DNA reads as TGTGCCTGGAGTACCGCACTAGCTTTCGGTGAGCAGTTCTTC. Protein sequence: CAWSTALAFGEQFF.

This clone showed up just a few times. This chain joins TRBV29-1 and TRBJ2-5; 8 nucleotides match TRBD1. The J segment lost 4 bases and the V segment lost 3 bases, leaving 10 bases of the junction unmatched. Germline V gene sequence: CDR1 SQVTM, CDR2 ANQGSEA. The CDR3 extends over 15 amino acids. CDR3 residues: CSVDGAGGESETQYF. CDR3 DNA: TGCAGCGTTGATGGGGCAGGGGGCGAATCAGAGACCCAGTACTTC.

This clone was detected a few times. An end of the junction does not agree with germline; a read error may underlie this. CDR3 DNA sequence: TGTGCCAGTAGGATAGGCCCCCGGACCGGGGAGCTGTTTTTT. Translation: CASRIGPRTGELFF. This chain links TRBV19 with TRBJ2-2; D is undetermined. CDR3 length equals 14 residues. The germline V gene has CDR1 LNHDA and CDR2 SQIVND (reference sequence).

This clone was counted between two and nine times. The chain links TRBV5-8 to TRBJ2-3, with 10 bases aligning to TRBD2. The CDR3 contains 14 residues. The germline V gene has CDR1 SGHTS and CDR2 YDEGEE. The trim removed 5 bases at V and 7 bases at J, leaving 7 bases unmatched. The CDR3 region is CASRHSSGRNTQYF. The CDR3 DNA sequence: TGTGCCAGCAGACACTCTAGCGGGAGAAATACGCAGTATTTT.

V and J are TRBV4-3 and TRBJ1-1; D gene uncertain. The CDR3 is 14 residues long. V lost 4 bases to trimming and J lost 2 bases, with 11 bases between them. Germline loops: CDR1 LGHNA, CDR2 YSLEER. The CDR3 sequence is CASSPRPGNTEAFF. In nucleotides, the CDR3 is TGCGCCAGCAGCCCAAGACCGGGAAACACTGAAGCTTTCTTT.

The chain couples TRBV7-9 to TRBJ1-1; D may be TRBD1 (5 bases). V lost 5 bases and J 1 base, leaving 11 bases between the germline ends. The CDR3 is 14 amino acids. The germline V gene has CDR1 SEHNR and CDR2 FQNEAQ (reference sequence). The chain's CDR3 is CASSLQDANTEAFF. The CDR3 DNA reads TGTGCCAGCAGCCTACAGGACGCGAACACTGAAGCTTTCTTT.

This clone was picked up a small number of times. The chain combines TRBV19 with TRBJ1-1, with TRBD1 as a possible D gene (5 bases). Trimming removed 9 bases at V and 4 bases at J, with 15 bases between. The CDR3 spans 13 residues. In germline, CDR1 is LNHDA, CDR2 SQIVND (reference sequence). CDR3 sequence (DNA): TGTGCCAGCGGGGGACGGGCTATCACTGAAGCTTTCTTT. Translated, it gives CASGGRAITEAFF.

Only a few counts were recorded for this clone. At the DNA level, this CDR3 is encoded by other sequences in the same sample as well. The chain couples TRBV5-1 to TRBJ2-3; TRBD1 aligns across 7 bases. Germline V CDR1 and CDR2: SGHRS, YFSETQ. V trimming: 0 bases; J trimming: 6 bases; junction bases outside the gene matches: 4. CDR3 length: 14 amino acids. CDR3 residues: CASSLGQGRDTQYF. As DNA, the CDR3 is TGCGCCAGCAGCTTGGGACAGGGCAGGGATACGCAGTATTTT.

The rearrangement links TRBV11-2 to TRBJ1-1; D gene ambiguous. The germline V and J ends were trimmed by 5 bases and 5 bases, with 12 bases remaining between them. The germline V gene encodes CDR1 SGHAT and CDR2 FQNNGV. The CDR3 totals 13 residues. In nucleotides, the CDR3 is TGTGCCAGCAGCATACTGCCCCGGACTGAAGCTTTCTTT. This encodes CASSILPRTEAFF.

The rearrangement uses TRBV10-3 and TRBJ1-1; tentatively, D is TRBD1 (5 bases). Trimming left V 3 bases short and J 4 bases short, with 6 bases between. There are 12 residues in the CDR3. In germline, CDR1 is ENHRY, CDR2 SYGVKD. The CDR3 loop is CAISDQGTEAFF. Here the CDR3 DNA reads TGTGCCATCAGTGACCAGGGCACTGAAGCTTTCTTT.

The chain is built from TRBV27 and TRBJ2-7; no reliable D call. This CDR3 contains 14 residues. Germline V gene sequence: CDR1 MNHEY, CDR2 SMNVEV (reference sequence). Trimming took 5 bases from V and 1 from J, leaving 12 bases between them. CDR3: CASSRMGQSYEQYF. The CDR3 nucleotides are TGTGCCAGCAGTCGGATGGGTCAATCCTACGAGCAGTACTTC.

This clone was found a few times. The chain employs TRBV30 and TRBJ2-2; D gene unclear. The V and J ends lost 2 bases and 1 base respectively, with 5 bases between them. Germline V gene sequence: CDR1 GTSNPN, CDR2 SVGIG (reference sequence). The CDR3 has 13 amino acids. In DNA form, the CDR3 reads TGTGCCTGGAGTACGAAGAACACCGGGGAGCTGTTTTTT. Its translation is CAWSTKNTGELFF.

The J gene is TRBJ1-3, the V gene TRBV5-1; D is unresolved. This CDR3 is 16 amino acids long. CDR1 SGHRS and CDR2 YFSETQ come from the germline V gene. Trimming removed 1 base at V and 0 bases at J, with 11 bases between. The CDR3 DNA sequence: TGCGCCAGCAGCTTGACAGAACAATCCTCTGGAAACACCATATATTTT. This sequence encodes CASSLTEQSSGNTIYF.

The sample holds a few counts of this clone. The rearrangement uses TRBV30 and TRBJ1-1, with unresolved D. The germline CDR1 and CDR2 sequences are GTSNPN and SVGIG (reference sequence). The CDR3 spans 11 residues. Trimming removed 4 bases from V and 3 bases from J, with 6 bases in between. Here the CDR3 DNA reads TGTGCCTGGACCAGGTACACTGAAGCTTTCTTT. As protein: CAWTRYTEAFF.

The rearrangement links TRBV7-2 to TRBJ2-7; 9 bases map to TRBD1. This CDR3 is built from 15 residues. V was pared by 5 bases and J by 5 bases, with 10 bases of the junction left unmatched. Germline CDR1 SGHTA, CDR2 FQGNSA. The CDR3 DNA follows: TGTGCCAGCAGCCAAGAGGACAGGGGATGGCACGAGCAGTACTTC. Its protein product is CASSQEDRGWHEQYF.

V gene TRBV9 combines with J gene TRBJ2-7; D uncertain. The CDR3 sequence is 16 residues long. Trimming left V 0 bases short and J 5 bases short, with 18 bases between. Germline-derived CDR1 and CDR2 are SGDLS and YYNGEE. This CDR3 reads CASSVESRYPPDEQYF. The CDR3 region has the DNA TGTGCCAGCAGCGTAGAATCTCGGTACCCTCCTGACGAGCAGTACTTC.

The rearrangement links TRBV19 to TRBJ1-1; D not resolved. The V and J ends lost 6 bases and 7 bases respectively, with 15 bases between them. CDR1 LNHDA and CDR2 SQIVND come from the germline V gene (reference sequence). This CDR3 spans 13 amino acids. CDR3 nucleotides: TGTGCCAGTAGAGGAGAGACGGACGGTGAAGCTTTCTTT. Its translation: CASRGETDGEAFF.

The sample holds a few counts of this clone. This sequence joins TRBV7-9 and TRBJ2-1; D perhaps matches TRBD2 (6 bases). With 0 bases removed from V and 8 bases from J, the gap between germline ends came to 14 bases. Germline loops: CDR1 SEHNR, CDR2 FQNEAQ (reference sequence). This CDR3 region has 15 residues. The CDR3 here is CASSLAGTGFDEQFF. Written as DNA, the CDR3 is TGTGCCAGCAGCTTAGCTGGGACTGGTTTCGATGAGCAGTTCTTC.